This entry features one T cell receptor beta chain sequence. Its antigen is currently not known. Counted from cysteine to phenylalanine, this CDR3 has 13 amino acids. Only CDR3 DNA is held: 39 bases, read in frame from base 1. Relative to germline, V is 5 bases shorter and J is 8 bases shorter, with 13 bases between their ends. The germline V gene sets CDR1 to SGHDN and CDR2 to FVKESK. The entry originates in a study of cytomegalovirus exposure and HLA in healthy donors (dated by TCRdb to the late 2010s). Looking at the study overall: In an earlier analysis of approximately 640 of the donors, 276 Gb of sequence data and 117 million unique TCR beta sequences from 150 million to 200 million T cells were reported. An early release covering roughly 640 HLA-typed donors comprised 300 to 350 gigabases of sequencing data and roughly 85 million unique TCR sequences. The genetic ancestry cluster associated with self-reported Caucasian donors included 80% to 90% of the 398 genotyped donors. The study was designed to test whether signatures of past pathogen exposure could be identified by cataloging public T cell receptors. The study used immunosequencing to profile the T cell repertoires of 666 subjects and linked those repertoires to cytomegalovirus serostatus. In addition to the first cohort of 666 subjects, a separate validation cohort of approximately 120 different subjects was used. High-throughput TCR immunosequencing, statistical association of individual TCRs with disease status, and machine learning were combined to predict cytomegalovirus infection status. In a later analysis, previously published TCR beta repertoires from roughly 710 donors were re-analyzed and high-resolution HLA genotyping was added so that TCR occurrence patterns could be studied. Rather than drawing on any new phenotypic data, the later analysis identified candidate immune exposures from TCR beta sequences and the way those sequences occurred across donors. In an earlier analysis of several hundred of the donors, high-throughput TCR beta sequencing was used to judge whether each TCR beta V gene segment behaved as functional or pseudogenic. Donor age, sex, ethnicity and CMV serostatus were collected together with the repertoire data. Genome-wide SNP genotypes for about 65% of the roughly 670 donors were used in a later genetic analysis, which treated that subset as a discovery cohort. All discovery cohort repertoires had been generated using a single sequencing platform. Both class I and class II loci were covered by HLA typing, at four-digit resolution. The number of typed donors differed by locus: about 620-630 for A, B, C, DRB1 and DQB1; about 520 for DQA1; 600 to 610 for DPA1; and about 450 for DPB1. Four or five DR-DQ haplotypes were handled as single units for association and clustering because linkage in the cohort was strong. Among 300 to 500 genotyped donors of the cohort, an average of around 250,000 unique TCR beta nucleotide sequences was sequenced per donor, of which roughly 18% were non-productive.

The study at large found these results: Approximately 16 rarely observed V segments, including chromosome 9 orphons, were excluded from the earlier analysis of several hundred of the donors because counts were too low. In both the original and validation cohorts, the classifier was reported to diagnose cytomegalovirus status with high specificity and sensitivity. Several of the top co-occurrence clusters appeared to be linked to parvovirus B19, influenza, CMV and Epstein-Barr virus, according to a later analysis. Roughly uniform sequencing depth across donors was assumed in presence/absence analyses, although this assumption may not hold. Because some donors lacked HLA typing at each locus, the association tests relied only on the typed subset. Correlated functional status among segregating V segments might be attributable to linkage disequilibrium, but an unknown experimental factor could not be ruled out. Across donors, most TCR sequences were observed very rarely, whereas some public TCRs were present in many individuals. A further reported finding was that TCR beta sequences accurately predicted the HLA-A and HLA-B alleles for most subjects in the first cohort. A later analysis found that HLA-associated TCR beta chains were more clonally expanded and had lower generation probabilities than equally common non-associated chains. The sequencing pipeline was judged likely to have produced a cluster of highly shared sequence variants as a technical artifact. V-gene and J-gene trimming of TCR beta chains was associated with a missense DCLRE1C variant in a later genetic analysis, and the association was replicated in an independent cohort. An earlier analysis of roughly 570 of the donors showed that most TCR beta V segments appeared in productive rearrangements either about 87% or about 30% of the time, which broadly matched IMGT annotations. In the study, 150 to 200 TCR beta chains were listed as associated with cytomegalovirus. In a later analysis, most CMV-associated TCR beta chains were found to appear HLA-restricted, with HLA associations seemingly driven largely by CMV exposure. When HLA alleles, especially DR and DQ, strongly co-occurred, TCR associations were difficult to assign to individual alleles. Some IMGT-functional V segments, including TRBV6-2 and TRBV6-3, could not be distinguished by the 87-base-pair reads and were therefore excluded. In vitro tests confirmed that a few of the cytomegalovirus-associated TCR beta chains recognize cytomegalovirus antigens. For the cohort, immune exposure information was limited to CMV serostatus. According to the authors, the approach could potentially be generalized to other disease states and immunological phenotypes. According to a later genetic analysis, donors in an Asian-associated ancestry cluster had fewer N-insertions in productive TCRs than the approximately 700-donor mean. In a later analysis, 16,951 TCR beta sequences were associated with specific HLA alleles at a false discovery rate of 0.05. According to a later analysis, TCR association rates differed among HLA loci, with DRB1 alleles showing the most associated TCRs and HLA-C alleles showing the fewest. This cohort had only TCR beta chains sequenced, and the lack of alpha or paired-chain data limited which features could be detected.

Libraries were built with the immunoSEQ multiplex PCR assay. A mixture of 60 forward primers for TCR Vbeta segments and 13 reverse primers for TCR Jbeta segments was used in the multiplex PCR. The CDR3 region of rearranged TCR beta genes was amplified from genomic DNA with a multiplex PCR assay. The amplified TCR beta libraries were sequenced on the Illumina HiSeq System as 87-base-pair reads. For the original study's pipeline: A later analysis tallied tens of millions of unique TCR beta chains across the 550 to 850 repertoires, and approximately 11 million of those chains were shared by two or more donors. To remove PCR and sequencing errors, raw reads were error-corrected and collapsed into unique sequences using a nearest-neighbor algorithm that merged closely related sequences. V, D and J gene segments were assigned by aligning CDR3 sequences to IMGT reference sequences. For a sequence to be retained, a match of at least six nucleotides was required to both a V gene segment and a J gene segment. A rearrangement counted as productive if the CDR3 had no stop codons and remained in frame with V and J, and every other rearrangement counted as non-productive. Following IMGT convention, CDR3 was defined as the stretch from the second conserved V-encoded cysteine up to the conserved J-encoded phenylalanine. The earlier analysis of about 530 of the donors excluded any sequence lacking an unambiguous match to a single V gene segment. An earlier analysis of approximately 590 of the donors classified V segments as functional when productive rearrangements were above 56.7% and as segregating when the standard deviation between donors was above 5%. To diagnose cytomegalovirus status from the catalog of TCR beta chain sequences, a statistical classification framework was built. A later analysis assigned V and J genes by comparing TCR nucleotide sequences with IMGT/GENE-DB human TR gene sequences. In a later analysis, CDR3 sequences and most-parsimonious VDJ recombination scenarios were assigned using the TCRdist pipeline. In a later analysis, every TCR beta chain was defined by the combination of its CDR3 amino acid sequence and its V-gene family, and reads without a unique V-gene family were dropped. As a way to deal with suspected cross-contamination and a sequencing artifact, a later analysis dropped 450 to 700 nucleotide sequences that were highly shared and had low generation probability. For each public chain, a later analysis derived a clonal expansion index from normalized ranks of inferred template counts within each repertoire. A later analysis computed generation probabilities with a VDJ recombination model fitted to out-of-frame rearrangements, and checked the results against IGoR. Hypergeometric tests were used in a later analysis to score TCR-TCR, TCR-HLA and TCR-CMV co-occurrence, with a repertoire-size bias correction applied to the TCR pairs. To estimate false discovery rates, a later analysis permuted the HLA or CMV assignments 20 times. In a later analysis, co-occurring TCRs were grouped using DBSCAN, and TCRdist sequence similarity was added for clustering within HLA-allele-positive subsets. Repertoires with fewer than 30,000 or more than 120,000 public chains, plus five repertoires with anomalous nucleotide sharing, were excluded from co-occurrence clustering. In its TCRdb copy, this immuneACCESS table keeps in-frame sequences only and misses some clones. Where compared with another copy, unresolved V genes explain less than half of these, and the others have no known cause. From that table come the V and J calls and clone size; the DNA was used to work out D and trimming. The table held for this sample gives 80,000 to 95,000 clones. The ten largest clones represent 15% to 17% of the sample.

The cohort comprised some 680 healthy bone marrow donors. Cohort members were all nominally healthy when sampled, although unrecorded immune exposures were likely present. The donor was CMV seropositive and was included in the group of 250 to 300 seropositive cohort members. Every donor gave a peripheral blood sample, and the peripheral blood mononuclear cells from that sample were used for TCR beta sequencing. Genomic DNA extraction from the blood cell samples was performed with the Qiagen DNeasy Blood Extraction Kit. The chain is made from TRBV14 and TRBJ2-1, with no D gene named confidently. Sequencing was carried out using PBMCs. The clonotype originates from a man between 45 and 60 years old in good health and CMV-seropositive. The CDR3 sequence is CASSVVPRDEQFF. The sequenced DNA: TGTGCCAGCAGCGTGGTGCCTCGGGATGAGCAGTTCTTC.